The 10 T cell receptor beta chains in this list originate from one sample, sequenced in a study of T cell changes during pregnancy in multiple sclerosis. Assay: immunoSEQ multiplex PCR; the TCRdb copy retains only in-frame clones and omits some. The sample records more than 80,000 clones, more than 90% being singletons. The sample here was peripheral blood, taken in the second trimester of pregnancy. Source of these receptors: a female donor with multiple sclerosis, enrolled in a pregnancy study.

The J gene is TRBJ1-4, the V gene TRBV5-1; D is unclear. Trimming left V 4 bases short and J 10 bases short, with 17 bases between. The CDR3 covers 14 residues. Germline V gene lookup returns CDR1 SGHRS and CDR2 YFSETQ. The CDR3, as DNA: TGCGCCAGCAGCCAATCCGAGGCGAGCGGAAAACTGTTTTTT. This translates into CASSQSEASGKLFF.

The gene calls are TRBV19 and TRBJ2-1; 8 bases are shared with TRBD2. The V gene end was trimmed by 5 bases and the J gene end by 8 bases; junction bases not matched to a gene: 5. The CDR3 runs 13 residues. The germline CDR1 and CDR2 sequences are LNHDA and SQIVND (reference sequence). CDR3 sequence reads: CASSLAGGHEQFF. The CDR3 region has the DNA TGTGCCAGTAGTCTGGCGGGAGGCCATGAGCAGTTCTTC.

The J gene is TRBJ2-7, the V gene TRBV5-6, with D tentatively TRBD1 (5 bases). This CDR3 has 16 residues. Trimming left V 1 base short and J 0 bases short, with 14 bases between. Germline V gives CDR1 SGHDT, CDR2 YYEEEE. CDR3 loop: CASSLYLRQNSYEQYF. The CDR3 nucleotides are TGTGCCAGCAGCTTGTACCTCAGACAGAACTCCTACGAGCAGTACTTC.

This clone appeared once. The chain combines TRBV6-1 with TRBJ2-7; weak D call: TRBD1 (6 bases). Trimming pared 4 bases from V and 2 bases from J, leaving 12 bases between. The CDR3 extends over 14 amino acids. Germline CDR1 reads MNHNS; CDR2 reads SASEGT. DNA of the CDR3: TGTGCCAGCAGTGGGGACAATCAAGCCTACGAGCAGTACTTC. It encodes CASSGDNQAYEQYF.

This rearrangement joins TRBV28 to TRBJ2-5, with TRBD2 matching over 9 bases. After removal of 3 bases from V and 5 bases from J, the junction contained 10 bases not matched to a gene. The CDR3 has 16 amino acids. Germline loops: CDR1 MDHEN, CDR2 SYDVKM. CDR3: CASSLKVAGVEETQYF. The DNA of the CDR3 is TGTGCCAGCAGTTTGAAGGTAGCGGGAGTAGAGGAGACCCAGTACTTC.

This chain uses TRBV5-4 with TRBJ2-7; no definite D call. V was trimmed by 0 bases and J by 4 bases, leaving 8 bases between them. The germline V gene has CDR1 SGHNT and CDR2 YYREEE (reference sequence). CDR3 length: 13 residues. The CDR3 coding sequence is TGTGCCAGCAGCTTGGGGAGAGCGTACGAGCAGTACTTC. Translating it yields CASSLGRAYEQYF.

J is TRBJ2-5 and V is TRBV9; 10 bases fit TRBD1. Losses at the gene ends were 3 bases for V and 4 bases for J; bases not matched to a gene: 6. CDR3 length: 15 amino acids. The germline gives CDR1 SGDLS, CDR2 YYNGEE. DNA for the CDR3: TGTGCCAGCAGCGCGGGGACAGGGGCTTTAGAGACCCAGTACTTC. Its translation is CASSAGTGALETQYF.

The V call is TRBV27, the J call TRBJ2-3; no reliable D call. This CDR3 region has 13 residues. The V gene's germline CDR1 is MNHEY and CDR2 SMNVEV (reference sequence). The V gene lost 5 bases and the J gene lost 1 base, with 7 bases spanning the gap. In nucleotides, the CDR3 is TGTGCCAGCAGTCTTGGAGGCACAGATACGCAGTATTTT. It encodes CASSLGGTDTQYF.

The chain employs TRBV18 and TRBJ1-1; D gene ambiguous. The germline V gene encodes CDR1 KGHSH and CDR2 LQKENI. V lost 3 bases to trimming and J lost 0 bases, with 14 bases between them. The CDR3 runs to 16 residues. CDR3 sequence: CASSPTRHLMNTEAFF. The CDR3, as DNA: TGTGCCAGCTCACCCACGAGGCACTTGATGAACACTGAAGCTTTCTTT.

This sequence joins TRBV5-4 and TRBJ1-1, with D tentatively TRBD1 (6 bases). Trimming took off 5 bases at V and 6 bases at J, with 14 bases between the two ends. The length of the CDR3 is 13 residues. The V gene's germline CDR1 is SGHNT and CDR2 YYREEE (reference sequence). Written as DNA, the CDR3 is TGTGCCAGCAGTTTTCAAGGGGGGGCTGAAGCTTTCTTT. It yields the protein CASSFQGGAEAFF.